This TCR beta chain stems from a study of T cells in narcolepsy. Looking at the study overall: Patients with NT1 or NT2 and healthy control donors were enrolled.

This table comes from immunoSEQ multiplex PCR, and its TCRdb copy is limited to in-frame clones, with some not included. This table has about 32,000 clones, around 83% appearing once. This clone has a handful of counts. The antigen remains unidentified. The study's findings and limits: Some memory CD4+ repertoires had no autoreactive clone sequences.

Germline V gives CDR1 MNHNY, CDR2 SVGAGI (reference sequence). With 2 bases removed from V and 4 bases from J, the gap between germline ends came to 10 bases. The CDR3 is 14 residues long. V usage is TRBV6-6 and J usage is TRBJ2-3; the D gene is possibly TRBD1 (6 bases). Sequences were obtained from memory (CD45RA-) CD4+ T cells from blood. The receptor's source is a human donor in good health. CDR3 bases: TGTGCCAGCAGTTACGCAAAGGGGGCAGATACGCAGTATTTT. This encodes CASSYAKGADTQYF.